This T cell receptor beta chain comes out of a study of cytomegalovirus exposure and HLA in healthy donors. Across the study: Per a later analysis, the approximately 690 first-cohort and 120 or so validation repertoires shared one platform. Whole-study findings and limits: A few CMV-associated chains proved CMV antigen-specific in vitro.

Repertoires were generated with immunoSEQ multiplex PCR, while TCRdb's copy carries only in-frame clones and drops some. The table lists some 120,000 clones, about 90% of them singletons. Details on this clone: What it binds is not known.

The sequencing input was PBMCs. The clonotype originates from a woman aged 18-35 years in good health and CMV-seronegative.

The CDR3 is CATSREIGREAFF. Here the CDR3 DNA reads TGTGCCACCAGCAGAGAGATTGGGAGGGAAGCTTTCTTT. This sequence joins TRBV15 and TRBJ1-1; no definite D call. Trimming took 0 bases from V and 8 from J, leaving 10 bases between them. This CDR3 has 13 amino acids. The germline CDR1 and CDR2 sequences are LNHNV and YYDKDF (reference sequence).